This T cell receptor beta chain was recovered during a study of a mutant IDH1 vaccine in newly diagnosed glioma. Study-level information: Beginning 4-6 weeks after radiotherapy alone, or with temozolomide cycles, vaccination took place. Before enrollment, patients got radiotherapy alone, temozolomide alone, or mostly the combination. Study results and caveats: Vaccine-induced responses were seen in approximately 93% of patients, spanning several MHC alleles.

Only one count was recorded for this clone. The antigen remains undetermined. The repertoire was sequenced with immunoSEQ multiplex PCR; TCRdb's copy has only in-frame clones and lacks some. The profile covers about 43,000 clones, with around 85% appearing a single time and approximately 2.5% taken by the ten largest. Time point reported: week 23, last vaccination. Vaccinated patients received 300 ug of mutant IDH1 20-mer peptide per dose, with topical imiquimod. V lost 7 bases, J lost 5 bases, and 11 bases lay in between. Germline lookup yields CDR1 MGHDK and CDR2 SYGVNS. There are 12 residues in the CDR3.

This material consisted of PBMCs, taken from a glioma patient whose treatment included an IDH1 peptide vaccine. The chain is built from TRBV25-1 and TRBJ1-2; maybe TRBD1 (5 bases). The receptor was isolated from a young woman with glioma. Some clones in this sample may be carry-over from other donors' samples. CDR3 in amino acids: CASTAGTYGYTF. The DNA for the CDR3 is TGTGCCAGCACAGCGGGGACTTATGGCTACACCTTC.